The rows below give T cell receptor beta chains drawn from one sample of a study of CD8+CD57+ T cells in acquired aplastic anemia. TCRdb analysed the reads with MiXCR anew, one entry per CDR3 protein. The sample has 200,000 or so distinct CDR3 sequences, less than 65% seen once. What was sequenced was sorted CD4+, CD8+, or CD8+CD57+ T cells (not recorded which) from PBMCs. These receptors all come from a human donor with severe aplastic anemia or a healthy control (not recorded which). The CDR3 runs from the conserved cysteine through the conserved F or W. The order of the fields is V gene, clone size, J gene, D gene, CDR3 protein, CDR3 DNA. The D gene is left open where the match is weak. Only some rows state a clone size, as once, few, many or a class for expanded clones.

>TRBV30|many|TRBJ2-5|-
CAWSGYNKQETQYF
TGTGCCTGGAGTGGATACAACAAACAAGAGACCCAGTACTTC
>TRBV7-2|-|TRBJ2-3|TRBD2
CASSLARLAGGRGTDTQYF
TGTGCCAGCAGCTTAGCGCGACTAGCGGGAGGGCGGGGCACAGATACGCAGTATTTT
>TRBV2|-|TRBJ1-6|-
CASSLASGSWYNSPLHF
TGTGCCAGCAGCCTAGCATCGGGTTCTTGGTATAATTCACCCCTCCACTTT
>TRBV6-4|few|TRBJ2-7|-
CASSYLRTVGTYEQYF
TGTGCCAGCAGTTACCTGAGGACAGTTGGAACCTACGAGCAGTACTTC
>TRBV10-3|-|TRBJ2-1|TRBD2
CAVAGTSGGAEDEQFF
TGTGCCGTTGCAGGGACTAGCGGGGGGGCTGAGGATGAGCAGTTCTTC
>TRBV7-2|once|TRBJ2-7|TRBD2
CASSPSGGPYEQYF
TGTGCCAGCAGCCCTAGCGGGGGGCCCTACGAGCAGTACTTC
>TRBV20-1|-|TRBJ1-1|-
CSARDRTSGGDTEAFF
TGCAGTGCTAGAGATCGGACCAGCGGGGGGGACACTGAAGCTTTCTTT
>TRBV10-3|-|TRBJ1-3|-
CATSGKGPSGNTIYF
TGTGCCACCTCAGGCAAGGGCCCCTCTGGAAACACCATATATTTT
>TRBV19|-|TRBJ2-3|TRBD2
CASSNSGGATDTQYF
TGTGCCAGTAGCAATAGCGGGGGGGCCACAGATACGCAGTATTTT
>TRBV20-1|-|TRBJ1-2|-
CSARDPWGSGYTF
TGCAGTGCTAGAGATCCATGGGGCTCTGGCTACACCTTC
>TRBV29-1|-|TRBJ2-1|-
CSVEGGRERYNEQFF
TGCAGCGTTGAAGGGGGGCGGGAGCGGTACAATGAGCAGTTCTTC
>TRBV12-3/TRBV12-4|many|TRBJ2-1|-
CASTTTGALVNEQFF
TGTGCCAGCACCACCACAGGTGCCCTAGTCAATGAGCAGTTCTTC
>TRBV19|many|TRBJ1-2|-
CASSPNSHRLGYTF
TGTGCCAGTAGTCCCAATTCCCACAGGCTTGGCTACACCTTC
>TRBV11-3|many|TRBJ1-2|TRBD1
CASSLGRGGVYGYTF
TGTGCCAGCAGCTTAGGGAGAGGGGGCGTCTATGGCTACACCTTC
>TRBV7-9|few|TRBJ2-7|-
CASSSAPAEQYF
TGTGCCAGCAGCTCCGCCCCGGCTGAGCAGTACTTC
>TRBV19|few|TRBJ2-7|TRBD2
CASSMGLAGGYEQYF
TGTGCCAGTAGTATGGGACTAGCGGGAGGCTACGAGCAGTACTTC